This T cell receptor beta chain was obtained from a study of early T cells in non-severe SARS-CoV-2 infection. CDR1 and CDR2 from the germline V gene are MNHEY and SMNVEV (reference sequence). V was shortened by 5 bases and J by 1 base, with 24 bases between the two germline ends. The CDR3 contains 18 residues. In TCRdb, the 5' RACE reads were re-called with MiXCR into one record per CDR3 protein. This repertoire shows around 70,000 distinct CDR3 sequences, 12% found once; its top ten account for 3.5% to 5%. This clonotype showed up just a few times. J is TRBJ2-7 and V is TRBV27; D perhaps matches TRBD1 (6 bases). Sequenced: whole blood. The receptor comes from an adult who was a healthcare worker with PCR-confirmed SARS-CoV-2 infection or an uninfected control (not recorded which). Here the CDR3 reads CASSPQVALGTISYEQYF. The CDR3 DNA reads as TGTGCCAGCAGTCCCCAGGTGGCTTTGGGGACAATTTCCTACGAGCAGTACTTC.